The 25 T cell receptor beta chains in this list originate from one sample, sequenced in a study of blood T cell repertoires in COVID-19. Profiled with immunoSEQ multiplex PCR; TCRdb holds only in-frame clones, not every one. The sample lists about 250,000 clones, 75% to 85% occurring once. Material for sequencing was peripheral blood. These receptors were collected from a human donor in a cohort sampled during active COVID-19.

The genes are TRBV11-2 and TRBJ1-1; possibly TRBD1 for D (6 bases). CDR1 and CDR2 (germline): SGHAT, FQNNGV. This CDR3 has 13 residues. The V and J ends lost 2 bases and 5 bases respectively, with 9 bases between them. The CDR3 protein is CASSLSGQTEAFF. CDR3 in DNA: TGTGCCAGCAGCTTAAGCGGACAGACTGAAGCTTTCTTT.

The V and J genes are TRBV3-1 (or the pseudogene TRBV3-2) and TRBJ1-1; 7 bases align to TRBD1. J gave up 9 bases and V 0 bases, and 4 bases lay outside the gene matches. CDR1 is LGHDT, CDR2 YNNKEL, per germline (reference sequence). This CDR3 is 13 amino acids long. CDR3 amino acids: CASSQELGGKAFF. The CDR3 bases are TGTGCCAGCAGCCAAGAACTAGGGGGCAAAGCTTTCTTT.

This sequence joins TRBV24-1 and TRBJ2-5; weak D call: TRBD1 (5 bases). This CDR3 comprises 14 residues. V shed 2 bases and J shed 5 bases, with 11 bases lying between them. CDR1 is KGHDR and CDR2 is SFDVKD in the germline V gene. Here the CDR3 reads CATSDWGGGETQYF. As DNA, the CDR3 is TGTGCCACCAGTGATTGGGGCGGTGGCGAGACCCAGTACTTC.

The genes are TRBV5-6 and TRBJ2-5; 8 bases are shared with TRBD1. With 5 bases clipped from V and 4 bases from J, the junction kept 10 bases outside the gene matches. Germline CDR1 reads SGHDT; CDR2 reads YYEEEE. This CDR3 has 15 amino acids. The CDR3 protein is CASRPQGAQGETQYF. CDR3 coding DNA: TGTGCCAGCAGACCTCAGGGGGCGCAGGGAGAGACCCAGTACTTC.

This chain's CDR3 is CASSYRGPWETQYF. In nucleotides, the CDR3 is TGTGCCAGCAGTTACAGGGGGCCGTGGGAGACCCAGTACTTC. The chain employs TRBV6-5 and TRBJ2-5, with 7 bases fitting TRBD1. J was trimmed by 5 bases and V by 2 bases; bases with no gene match: 5. CDR1 is MNHEY, CDR2 SVGAGI, per germline. The CDR3 runs to 14 residues.

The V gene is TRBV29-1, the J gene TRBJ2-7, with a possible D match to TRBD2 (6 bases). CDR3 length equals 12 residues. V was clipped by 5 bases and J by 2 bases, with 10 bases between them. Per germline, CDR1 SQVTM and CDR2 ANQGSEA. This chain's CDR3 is CSVLEGTYEQYF. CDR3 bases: TGCAGCGTTTTGGAGGGAACCTACGAGCAGTACTTC.

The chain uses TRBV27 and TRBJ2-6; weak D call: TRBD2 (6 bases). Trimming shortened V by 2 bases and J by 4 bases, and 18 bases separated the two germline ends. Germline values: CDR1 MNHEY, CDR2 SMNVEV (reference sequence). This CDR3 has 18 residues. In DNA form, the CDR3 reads TGTGCCAGCAGTTTAGGGTGGGGCAGGGAGGTGGGGGCCAACGTCCTGACTTTC. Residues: CASSLGWGREVGANVLTF.

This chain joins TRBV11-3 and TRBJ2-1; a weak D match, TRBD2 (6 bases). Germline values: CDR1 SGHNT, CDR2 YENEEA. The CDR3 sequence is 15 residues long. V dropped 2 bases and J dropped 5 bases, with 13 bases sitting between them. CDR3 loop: CASSLRGTQNNEQFF. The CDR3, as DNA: TGTGCCAGCAGCTTACGCGGGACGCAAAACAATGAGCAGTTCTTC.

The CDR3 sequence is CASSKNSGTVNTIYF. The CDR3 nucleotides read TGTGCCAGCAGCAAAAATTCCGGGACTGTGAACACCATATATTTT. The rearrangement links TRBV5-4 to TRBJ1-3, with a weak D call TRBD1 (5 bases). Per the germline V gene, CDR1 is SGHNT and CDR2 is YYREEE (reference sequence). Trimming took off 4 bases at V and 7 bases at J, with 18 bases between the two ends. The CDR3 is made up of 15 amino acids.

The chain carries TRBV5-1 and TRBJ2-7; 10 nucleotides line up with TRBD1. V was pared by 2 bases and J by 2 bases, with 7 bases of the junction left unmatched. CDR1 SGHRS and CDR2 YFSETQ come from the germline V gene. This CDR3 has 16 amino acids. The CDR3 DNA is TGCGCCAGCAGCTTAAATTCCGGGACAGGGGCCTACGAGCAGTACTTC. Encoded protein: CASSLNSGTGAYEQYF. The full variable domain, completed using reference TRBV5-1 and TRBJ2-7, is KAGVTQTPRYLIKTRGQQVTLSCSPISGHRSVSWYQQTPGQGLQFLFEYFSETQRNKGNFPGRFSGRQFSNSRSEMNVSTLELGDSALYLCASSLNSGTGAYEQYFGPGTRLTVT.

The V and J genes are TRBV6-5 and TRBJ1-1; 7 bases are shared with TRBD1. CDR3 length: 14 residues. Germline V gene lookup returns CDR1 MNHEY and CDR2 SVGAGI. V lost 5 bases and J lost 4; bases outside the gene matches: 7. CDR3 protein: CASSTRDSRTEAFF. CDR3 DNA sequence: TGTGCCAGCAGTACCCGGGACAGTCGCACTGAAGCTTTCTTT.

Here the CDR3 DNA reads TGTGCCAGCAGCCCTCGAGCGGGGAGCCAAGAGACCCAGTACTTC. Translated, it gives CASSPRAGSQETQYF. The chain joins TRBV7-2 to TRBJ2-5; TRBD2 aligns across 7 bases. The CDR3 consists of 15 residues. After removal of 5 bases from V and 1 base from J, the junction contained 7 bases not matched to a gene. The germline CDR1 and CDR2 sequences are SGHTA and FQGNSA.

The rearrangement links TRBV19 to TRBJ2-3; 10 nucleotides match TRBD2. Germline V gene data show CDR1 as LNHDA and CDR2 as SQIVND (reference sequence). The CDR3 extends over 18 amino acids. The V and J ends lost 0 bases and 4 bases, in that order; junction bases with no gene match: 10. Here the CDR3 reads CASSIDLPSGSGADTQYF. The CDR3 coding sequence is TGTGCCAGTAGTATAGATCTTCCTAGCGGGAGCGGGGCAGATACGCAGTATTTT.

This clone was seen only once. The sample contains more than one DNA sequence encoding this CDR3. CDR3 coding DNA: TGCGCCAGCAGCTTAGCTAGCGGGAGAGGGCAAGAGACCCAGTACTTC. It codes for CASSLASGRGQETQYF. This chain joins TRBV5-1 and TRBJ2-5; 10 nucleotides agree with TRBD2. The germline V gene encodes CDR1 SGHRS and CDR2 YFSETQ. This CDR3 region has 16 residues. J lost 2 bases, V lost 2 bases, and 6 bases had no gene match.

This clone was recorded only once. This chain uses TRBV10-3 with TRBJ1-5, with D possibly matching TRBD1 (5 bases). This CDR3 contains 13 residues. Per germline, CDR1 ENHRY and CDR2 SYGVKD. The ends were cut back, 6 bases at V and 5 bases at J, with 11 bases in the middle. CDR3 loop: CAISPLGDQPQHF. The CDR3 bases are TGTGCCATCAGCCCCCTAGGGGATCAGCCCCAGCATTTT.

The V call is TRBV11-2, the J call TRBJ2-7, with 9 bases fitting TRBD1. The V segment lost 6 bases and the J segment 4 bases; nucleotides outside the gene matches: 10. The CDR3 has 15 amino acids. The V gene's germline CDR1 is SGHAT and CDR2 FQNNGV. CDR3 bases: TGTGCCAGCAGTCCCGCCGGGACAGGGTCATACGAGCAGTACTTC. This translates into CASSPAGTGSYEQYF.

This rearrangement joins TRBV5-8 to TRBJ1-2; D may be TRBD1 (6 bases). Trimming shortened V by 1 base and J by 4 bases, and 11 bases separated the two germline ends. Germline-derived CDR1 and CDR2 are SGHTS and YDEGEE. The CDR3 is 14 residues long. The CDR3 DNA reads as TGTGCCAGCAGCTTGTTGCAGGGGATCTATGGCTACACCTTC. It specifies CASSLLQGIYGYTF.

DNA of the CDR3: TGTGCCTGGAGTGTCTCGGGGTATGAGCAGTTCTTC. Its protein is CAWSVSGYEQFF. This rearrangement joins TRBV30 to TRBJ2-1, with D perhaps matching TRBD2 (5 bases). Between the trimmed V and J ends, which lost 0 bases and 8 bases, there was a span of 8 bases. The germline CDR1 and CDR2 sequences are GTSNPN and SVGIG (reference sequence). The CDR3 runs to 12 residues.

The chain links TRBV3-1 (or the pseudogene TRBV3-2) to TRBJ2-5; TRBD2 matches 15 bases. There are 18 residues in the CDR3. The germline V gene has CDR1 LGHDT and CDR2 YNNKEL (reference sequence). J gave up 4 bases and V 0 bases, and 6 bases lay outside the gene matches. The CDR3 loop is CASSQEGPGLAGGETQYF. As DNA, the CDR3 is TGTGCCAGCAGCCAAGAAGGACCGGGACTAGCGGGAGGAGAGACCCAGTACTTC.

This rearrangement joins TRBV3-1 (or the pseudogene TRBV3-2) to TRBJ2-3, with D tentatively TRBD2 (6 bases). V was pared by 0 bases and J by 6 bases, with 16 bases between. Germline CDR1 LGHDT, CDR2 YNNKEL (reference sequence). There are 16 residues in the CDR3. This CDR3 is CASSQDPRELRDTQYF. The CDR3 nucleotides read TGTGCCAGCAGCCAAGACCCTCGGGAGCTAAGGGATACGCAGTATTTT.

The CDR3 loop reads CASSQEDRGYGYTF. DNA for the CDR3: TGTGCCAGCAGCCAAGAGGACAGGGGCTATGGCTACACCTTC. V and J are TRBV3-1 (or the pseudogene TRBV3-2) and TRBJ1-2; 9 bases agree with TRBD1. From germline, CDR1 is LGHDT and CDR2 YNNKEL (reference sequence). The V and J ends lost 0 bases and 4 bases, in that order; junction bases with no gene match: 0. The CDR3 consists of 14 residues.

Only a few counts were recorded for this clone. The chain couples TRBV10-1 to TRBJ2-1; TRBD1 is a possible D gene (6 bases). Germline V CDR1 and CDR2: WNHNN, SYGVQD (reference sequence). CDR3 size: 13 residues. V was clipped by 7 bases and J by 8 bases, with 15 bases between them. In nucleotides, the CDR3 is TGCGCCAGCAAACAGGGTAGTTCGGATGAGCAGTTCTTC. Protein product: CASKQGSSDEQFF.

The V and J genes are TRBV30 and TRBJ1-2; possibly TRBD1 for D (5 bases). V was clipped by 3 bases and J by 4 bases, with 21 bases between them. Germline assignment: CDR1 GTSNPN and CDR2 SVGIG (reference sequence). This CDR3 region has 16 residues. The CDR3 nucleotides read TGTGCCTGGAGGGGGGGAACGACGGCGAGACGCTATGGCTACACCTTC. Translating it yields CAWRGGTTARRYGYTF.

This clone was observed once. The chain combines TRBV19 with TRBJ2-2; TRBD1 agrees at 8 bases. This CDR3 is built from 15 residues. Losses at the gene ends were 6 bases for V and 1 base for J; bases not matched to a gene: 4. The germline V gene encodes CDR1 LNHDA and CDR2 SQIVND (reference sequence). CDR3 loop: CASSQGQENTGELFF. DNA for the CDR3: TGTGCCAGTAGCCAGGGACAGGAGAACACCGGGGAGCTGTTTTTT.

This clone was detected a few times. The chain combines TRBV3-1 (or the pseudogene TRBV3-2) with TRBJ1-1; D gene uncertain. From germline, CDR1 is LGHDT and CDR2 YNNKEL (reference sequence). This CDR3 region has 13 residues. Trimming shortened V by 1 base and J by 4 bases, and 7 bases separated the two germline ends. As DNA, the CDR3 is TGTGCCAGCAGCCAAGCAGCGAGCACTGAAGCTTTCTTT. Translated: CASSQAASTEAFF.